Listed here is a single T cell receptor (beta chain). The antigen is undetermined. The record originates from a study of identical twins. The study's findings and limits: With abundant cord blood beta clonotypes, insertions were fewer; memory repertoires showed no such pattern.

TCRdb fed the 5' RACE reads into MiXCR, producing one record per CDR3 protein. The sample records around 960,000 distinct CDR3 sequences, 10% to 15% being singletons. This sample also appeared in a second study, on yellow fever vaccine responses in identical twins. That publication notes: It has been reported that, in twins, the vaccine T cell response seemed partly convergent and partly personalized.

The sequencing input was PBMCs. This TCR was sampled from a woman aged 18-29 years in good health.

CDR3 nucleotides: TGTGCCAGCAGTTACATGTATTCCGGGGAGCTGTTTTTT. It specifies CASSYMYSGELFF. The chain uses TRBV6-6 and TRBJ2-2, with D hard to call. Per the germline V gene, CDR1 is MNHNY and CDR2 is SVGAGI (reference sequence). Between the trimmed V and J ends, which lost 2 bases and 6 bases, there was a span of 7 bases. The CDR3 loop spans 13 amino acids.